One sample yielded the 32 T cell receptor beta chains listed below, sequenced in a study of blood T cell repertoires in COVID-19 (dated by TCRdb to 2018 to 2021). The receptor library was made with the immunoSEQ multiplex PCR assay. TCRdb provides this immuneACCESS table in a form limited to in-frame rearrangements. Some clones are lacking; in checked studies, under half of them reflect an unresolved V gene, and why the rest are absent is not known. This sample comprises roughly 250,000 clones, around 87% of them detected only once. In total, the top ten clones hold 2% to 2.5% of the sample. Specimen: peripheral blood. Receptors originate from a woman between 45 and 65 years old with acute or convalescent COVID-19.

This clone was picked up one time. The J gene is TRBJ2-5, the V gene TRBV29-1, with 8 bases that match TRBD1. Germline V gives CDR1 SQVTM, CDR2 ANQGSEA. J lost 3 bases, V lost 8 bases, and 2 bases had no gene match. The CDR3 has 11 amino acids. CDR3: CSLDREETQYF. The CDR3 coding sequence is TGCAGCCTGGACAGGGAAGAGACCCAGTACTTC.

As for this clone: This same CDR3 is encoded by further DNA sequences in the sample. The chain joins TRBV5-1 to TRBJ2-1, with 7 bases that match TRBD2. The CDR3 spans 15 residues. Germline lookup yields CDR1 SGHRS and CDR2 YFSETQ. The V and J ends lost 0 bases and 3 bases, in that order; junction bases with no gene match: 3. The CDR3 DNA is TGCGCCAGCAGCTTGGAGTCGGGAGGCTACAATGAGCAGTTCTTC. It encodes CASSLESGGYNEQFF.

The chain has TRBV25-1 and TRBJ1-4; D call uncertain. Germline V gene sequence: CDR1 MGHDK, CDR2 SYGVNS. Deletions cut 10 bases from V and 5 bases from J, with 11 bases between. The CDR3 spans 12 residues. As DNA, the CDR3 is TGTGCCACGAGAGGGAAAAATGAAAAACTGTTTTTT. Translating gives CATRGKNEKLFF.

The V gene is TRBV6-1, the J gene TRBJ1-6; tentatively, D is TRBD1 (6 bases). Trimming removed 2 bases at V and 4 bases at J, with 21 bases between. CDR3 length: 19 residues. Germline loops: CDR1 MNHNS, CDR2 SASEGT. The CDR3 here is CASSEKFGYGTTYNSPLHF. DNA for the CDR3: TGTGCCAGCAGTGAAAAGTTCGGTTACGGGACAACTTATAATTCACCCCTCCACTTT.

The gene calls are TRBV30 and TRBJ1-1, with D maybe TRBD1 (5 bases). The germline V and J ends were trimmed by 1 base and 5 bases, with 11 bases remaining between them. The CDR3 spans 13 residues. Germline loops: CDR1 GTSNPN, CDR2 SVGIG (reference sequence). CDR3 residues: CAWSGWGDTEAFF. The CDR3 DNA reads as TGTGCCTGGAGTGGATGGGGGGATACTGAAGCTTTCTTT.

In this sample, this clone turned up once. The V gene is TRBV2, the J gene TRBJ1-5; possible D gene TRBD1, 6 bases. Trimming removed 0 bases from V and 4 bases from J, with 7 bases in between. Per the germline V gene, CDR1 is SNHLY and CDR2 is FYNNEI. This CDR3 is built from 14 residues. In nucleotides, the CDR3 is TGTGCCAGCAGTGAAGCTACAGGGAATCAGCCCCAGCATTTT. Its translation is CASSEATGNQPQHF.

The rearrangement links TRBV10-3 to TRBJ1-1; 8 bases map to TRBD1. The trim removed 2 bases at V and 1 base at J, leaving 6 bases unmatched. There are 16 residues in the CDR3. Germline V lookup: CDR1 ENHRY, CDR2 SYGVKD. CDR3 residues: CAISEVTGGPNTEAFF. The CDR3 DNA reads TGTGCCATCAGTGAGGTCACAGGGGGTCCGAACACTGAAGCTTTCTTT.

The chain has TRBV7-8 and TRBJ1-2, with D possibly TRBD1 on 6 matching bases. The CDR3 consists of 14 residues. V gave up 5 bases and J gave up 4 bases, with 14 bases separating them. Germline values: CDR1 SGHVS, CDR2 FQNEAQ. CDR3 protein: CASSPTGGLYGYTF. CDR3 in DNA: TGTGCCAGCAGCCCTACGGGGGGCCTCTATGGCTACACCTTC.

This chain links TRBV19 with TRBJ2-6; the D gene is possibly TRBD1 (5 bases). Trimming took 4 bases from V and 3 from J, leaving 16 bases between them. This CDR3 has 17 amino acids. Germline assignment: CDR1 LNHDA and CDR2 SQIVND (reference sequence). CDR3 sequence: CASSSRLREDGANVLTF. CDR3 in DNA: TGTGCCAGTAGTAGTCGCCTCAGGGAAGATGGGGCCAACGTCCTGACTTTC.

The V gene is TRBV30, the J gene TRBJ2-1; the D gene is possibly TRBD1 (6 bases). The V gene lost 4 bases and the J gene lost 7 bases, with 14 bases spanning the gap. This CDR3 has 13 residues. Germline loops: CDR1 GTSNPN, CDR2 SVGIG (reference sequence). The CDR3 region is CAWTGDPWNEQFF. Written as DNA, the CDR3 is TGTGCCTGGACAGGGGACCCCTGGAATGAGCAGTTCTTC.

J is TRBJ1-2 and V is TRBV27; D unclear. The germline gives CDR1 MNHEY, CDR2 SMNVEV (reference sequence). V dropped 5 bases and J dropped 0 bases, with 16 bases sitting between them. The CDR3 has 16 residues. This CDR3 is CASSPKTVQANYGYTF. The CDR3 DNA reads as TGTGCCAGCAGTCCAAAGACTGTTCAAGCTAACTATGGCTACACCTTC.

The rearrangement uses TRBV19 and TRBJ2-1, with TRBD2 as a possible D gene (6 bases). From germline, CDR1 is LNHDA and CDR2 SQIVND (reference sequence). The CDR3 loop spans 17 amino acids. Trimming cost V 2 bases and J 2 bases, with 16 bases left between them. CDR3 region: CASSIWALEGTYNEQFF. The CDR3 bases are TGTGCCAGTAGTATATGGGCCTTGGAGGGTACCTACAATGAGCAGTTCTTC.

The chain links TRBV7-9 to TRBJ2-3; no clear D gene. The ends were cut back, 0 bases at V and 0 bases at J, with 13 bases in the middle. The CDR3 contains 17 residues. Germline V gene lookup returns CDR1 SEHNR and CDR2 FQNEAQ (reference sequence). The DNA of the CDR3 is TGTGCCAGCAGCTTAGCGGAGATTCTGACTAGCACAGATACGCAGTATTTT. Its translation: CASSLAEILTSTDTQYF.

This clone was detected a few times. This chain's CDR3 is CASTVNGGTEAFF. CDR3 coding DNA: TGTGCCAGCACGGTAAACGGGGGGACTGAAGCTTTCTTT. V and J are TRBV12-3 or TRBV12-4 and TRBJ1-1, with D perhaps TRBD1 (5 bases). The CDR3 covers 13 residues. The V end lost 7 bases, the J end lost 5 bases, and 14 bases lay between the germline ends.

The rearrangement joins TRBV5-4 to TRBJ2-7, with a tentative D call TRBD2 (6 bases). With 4 bases removed from V and 3 bases from J, the gap between germline ends came to 20 bases. Germline assignment: CDR1 SGHNT and CDR2 YYREEE (reference sequence). The CDR3 length is 16 residues. The CDR3 reads CASSPGSGRSHYEQYF. CDR3 nucleotides: TGTGCCAGCAGCCCCGGTAGCGGAAGGTCCCACTACGAGCAGTACTTC. The full variable domain, with the rest looked up from reference TRBV5-4 and TRBJ2-7, is ETGVTQSPTHLIKTRGQQVTLRCSSQSGHNTVSWYQQALGQGPQFIFQYYREEENGRGNFPPRFSGLQFPNYSSELNVNALELDDSALYLCASSPGSGRSHYEQYFGPGTRLTVT.

This clone was recorded once. The chain combines TRBV24-1 with TRBJ2-3, with TRBD1 identical over 9 bases. CDR3 size: 16 residues. J gave up 5 bases and V 3 bases, and 8 bases lay outside the gene matches. Germline CDR1 is KGHDR and CDR2 is SFDVKD. The chain's CDR3 is CATSDPGTGKEDTQYF. For the CDR3, the DNA is TGTGCCACCAGTGATCCGGGGACAGGGAAGGAAGATACGCAGTATTTT.

The V gene is TRBV6-5, the J gene TRBJ1-6, with 8 bases that match TRBD1. The CDR3 is 14 residues long. CDR1 is MNHEY and CDR2 is SVGAGI in the germline V gene. J was trimmed by 10 bases and V by 7 bases; bases with no gene match: 9. CDR3: CASIGSRGQSPLHF. The CDR3 coding sequence is TGTGCCAGCATAGGGTCCAGGGGGCAATCACCCCTCCACTTT.

The chain is built from TRBV5-4 and TRBJ2-7, with 11 nucleotides matching TRBD1. CDR3 size: 16 residues. Germline CDR1 reads SGHNT; CDR2 reads YYREEE (reference sequence). The trim removed 0 bases at V and 4 bases at J, leaving 6 bases unmatched. This CDR3 reads CASSLAGGQGVYEQYF. The CDR3 coding sequence is TGTGCCAGCAGCTTGGCCGGGGGACAGGGGGTTTACGAGCAGTACTTC.

This sequence joins TRBV14 and TRBJ2-1; TRBD2 aligns across 11 bases. CDR1 is SGHDN and CDR2 is FVKESK in the germline V gene. The V and J ends lost 0 bases and 4 bases, in that order; junction bases with no gene match: 8. The CDR3 covers 18 residues. CDR3 in amino acids: CASSQDRGSSGGYNEQFF. The CDR3 region has the DNA TGTGCCAGCAGCCAAGACCGAGGTTCTAGCGGGGGGTACAATGAGCAGTTCTTC.

The chain uses TRBV19 and TRBJ1-1; D unclear. The CDR3 is 13 residues long. Germline V CDR1 and CDR2: LNHDA, SQIVND (reference sequence). Trimming removed 6 bases from V and 4 bases from J, with 12 bases in between. In nucleotides, the CDR3 is TGTGCCAGTAGGAAAGGGAGTTCCACTGAAGCTTTCTTT. It encodes CASRKGSSTEAFF.

Only one count was recorded for this clone. V and J are TRBV19 and TRBJ2-1, with 9 bases fitting TRBD2. Germline CDR1 is LNHDA and CDR2 is SQIVND (reference sequence). The trim removed 3 bases at V and 5 bases at J, leaving 8 bases unmatched. The CDR3 spans 16 residues. CDR3 residues: CASSIWREGLDNEQFF. CDR3 coding DNA: TGTGCCAGTAGTATTTGGCGGGAGGGCCTCGACAATGAGCAGTTCTTC.

The V gene is TRBV28, the J gene TRBJ2-3; 9 bases align to TRBD2. The CDR3 spans 15 residues. Unmatched junction bases numbered 3, after V lost 3 bases and J lost 2 bases. Germline assignment: CDR1 MDHEN and CDR2 SYDVKM. CDR3 nucleotide sequence: TGTGCCAGCAGTTTGCCTAGCGGGGTCACAGATACGCAGTATTTT. Translated: CASSLPSGVTDTQYF.

V is TRBV7-2 and J is TRBJ1-1; TRBD1 might be the D (5 bases). Trimming shortened V by 4 bases and J by 0 bases, and 9 bases separated the two germline ends. Germline V gives CDR1 SGHTA, CDR2 FQGNSA. The CDR3 length is 14 residues. CDR3 loop: CASSWGGVNTEAFF. Written as DNA, the CDR3 is TGTGCCAGCAGCTGGGGAGGGGTGAACACTGAAGCTTTCTTT.

The chain employs TRBV5-1 and TRBJ2-6; D is undetermined. Trimming shortened V by 4 bases and J by 0 bases, and 11 bases separated the two germline ends. Germline V gene lookup returns CDR1 SGHRS and CDR2 YFSETQ. The CDR3 is made up of 16 amino acids. This CDR3 is CASSAPRGSGANVLTF. The CDR3 DNA is TGCGCCAGCAGCGCACCTAGAGGCTCTGGGGCCAACGTCCTGACTTTC.

The rearrangement uses TRBV28 and TRBJ2-7; 8 nucleotides match TRBD1. With V trimmed by 7 bases and J by 3 bases, 5 bases remained unmatched. The CDR3 spans 13 residues. Germline CDR1 is MDHEN and CDR2 is SYDVKM. The CDR3 sequence is CASTGGRLYEQYF. Written as DNA, the CDR3 is TGTGCCAGCACAGGGGGCAGGCTCTACGAGCAGTACTTC.

The chain has TRBV9 and TRBJ1-6, with 7 bases identical to TRBD1. This CDR3 contains 13 residues. The junction had 2 bases not matched to a gene; V was cut back by 6 bases and J by 5 bases. Germline CDR1 and CDR2: SGDLS and YYNGEE. The CDR3: CASKGADNSPLHF. The CDR3 coding sequence is TGTGCCAGCAAGGGGGCGGATAATTCACCCCTCCACTTT.

The chain carries TRBV18 and TRBJ2-2, with D hard to call. The CDR3 extends over 13 amino acids. The germline CDR1 and CDR2 sequences are KGHSH and LQKENI. V lost 2 bases, J lost 6 bases, and 7 bases lay in between. For the CDR3, the DNA is TGTGCCAGCTCACCAGTGCAGTCCGGGGAGCTGTTTTTT. Amino acids: CASSPVQSGELFF.

The J gene is TRBJ2-7, the V gene TRBV7-8; 9 nucleotides line up with TRBD2. The germline gives CDR1 SGHVS, CDR2 FQNEAQ. Unmatched junction bases numbered 8, after V lost 5 bases and J lost 3 bases. There are 15 residues in the CDR3. The CDR3, as DNA: TGTGCCAGCAGCCTAACTAGCGGGCGAAGCTACGAGCAGTACTTC. Amino acid sequence: CASSLTSGRSYEQYF.

This sequence joins TRBV18 and TRBJ2-7; perhaps TRBD1 as D (5 bases). Germline V gene lookup returns CDR1 KGHSH and CDR2 LQKENI. The CDR3 runs 14 residues. The V gene lost 3 bases and the J gene lost 4 bases, with 13 bases spanning the gap. The CDR3 sequence: CASSPETGTYEQYF. The CDR3 coding sequence is TGTGCCAGCTCACCTGAAACAGGAACATACGAGCAGTACTTC.

This rearrangement joins TRBV21-1 to TRBJ1-5; TRBD1 is the table's D call and was not checked against the DNA. TRBV21-1 is annotated as a pseudogene. This CDR3 spans 16 amino acids. DNA of the CDR3: TGTGCCAGCAGCTCCCGACAGACCTTCAGCAATCAGCCCCAGCATTTT. Protein sequence: CASSSRQTFSNQPQHF.

The CDR3, as DNA: TGTGCCAGTGTAGCGGGGAACTACGAGCAGTACTTC. It codes for CASVAGNYEQYF. V usage is TRBV19 and J usage is TRBJ2-7; TRBD2 agrees at 8 bases. CDR3 length: 12 amino acids. Germline V gene data show CDR1 as LNHDA and CDR2 as SQIVND (reference sequence). V dropped 8 bases and J dropped 3; count of bases not matched to a gene: 3.

The chain has TRBV7-3 and TRBJ2-7; 14 positions agree with TRBD2. This CDR3 has 18 amino acids. Germline CDR1 SGHTA, CDR2 FQGTGA. The V gene end was trimmed by 5 bases and the J gene end by 3 bases; junction bases not matched to a gene: 12. CDR3 residues: CASSLSGTSGRERYEQYF. The CDR3 nucleotides read TGTGCCAGCAGCCTATCCGGGACTAGCGGGAGAGAGCGCTACGAGCAGTACTTC. Together with reference TRBV7-3 and TRBJ2-7, the CDR3 gives the full variable domain: GAGVSQTPSNKVTEKGKYVELRCDPISGHTALYWYRQSLGQGPEFLIYFQGTGAADDSGLPNDRFFAVRPEGSVSTLKIQRTERGDSAVYLCASSLSGTSGRERYEQYFGPGTRLTVT.